The following is a TCR beta chain sequence with its context. This entry belongs to a study of T cell responses to AZD1222 COVID-19 vaccine. TCRdb's table, derived via immunoSEQ multiplex PCR, lists solely in-frame clones and lacks some. The data hold 150,000 or so clones, with 85% to 95% observed a single time. Trimming cost V 7 bases and J 5 bases, with 17 bases left between them. There are 14 residues in the CDR3. Germline CDR1 is MNHEY and CDR2 is SVGAGI. The V call is TRBV6-5, the J call TRBJ1-2, with D maybe TRBD1 (5 bases). The sequence was obtained from an adult in good health. This material consisted of peripheral blood, taken on day 0 of AZD1222 vaccination. CDR3 amino acids: CASTGLGGEYGYTF. The CDR3 DNA follows: TGTGCCAGCACGGGCCTTGGGGGAGAGTATGGCTACACCTTC.